One and the same sample provided the 7 T cell receptor beta chains below, sequenced in a study of blood T cells in healthy people across ages. The use of a sample-barcoded 5' primer and a J-beta primer mix characterized a second PCR of about 7 to 12 cycles. MiXCR, run by TCRdb on the 5' RACE reads, gives a single entry per CDR3 protein. The table has 1.5 million to 2 million distinct CDR3 sequences, 49% seen once. Specimen: blood. The receptors stem from a middle-aged woman in good health.

The chain combines TRBV3-1 with TRBJ2-2; TRBD2 matches at 11 bases. Trimming cost V 6 bases and J 4 bases; bases outside gene matches: 4. This CDR3 contains 15 residues. CDR1 LGHDT and CDR2 YNNKEL come from the germline V gene (reference sequence). The CDR3 coding sequence is TGTGCCAGCAGTTACGGACTAGCGGGCACCGGGGAGCTGTTTTTT. Protein product: CASSYGLAGTGELFF.

The rearrangement links TRBV28 to TRBJ1-6; D unresolved. The CDR3 loop spans 13 amino acids. The V gene lost 8 bases and the J gene lost 6 bases, with 11 bases spanning the gap. CDR1 is MDHEN and CDR2 is SYDVKM in the germline V gene. CDR3 in amino acids: CASGMPANSPLHF. The CDR3 DNA sequence: TGTGCCAGCGGTATGCCCGCTAATTCACCCCTCCACTTT.

This clonotype was counted between two and nine times. The rearrangement joins TRBV6-4 to TRBJ1-2; D is ambiguous. This CDR3 has 12 residues. Germline CDR1 MRHNA, CDR2 SNTAGT. The germline V and J ends were trimmed by 0 bases and 6 bases, with 5 bases remaining between them. The CDR3 coding sequence is TGTGCCAGCAGTGACTCTACGGATGGCTACACCTTC. It is translated as CASSDSTDGYTF.

This clonotype was counted between two and nine times. The CDR3 region has the DNA TGCAGTGCTAGTTTCCATGGCTACACCTTC. It is translated as CSASFHGYTF. The rearrangement uses TRBV20-1 and TRBJ1-2; unclear D gene. This CDR3 comprises 10 residues. Per the germline V gene, CDR1 is DFQATT and CDR2 is SNEGSKA (reference sequence). V was trimmed by 3 bases and J by 6 bases, leaving 5 bases between them.

This clonotype showed up just a few times. The chain uses TRBV5-1 and TRBJ2-7; D unresolved. The CDR3 is 12 residues long. The ends were cut back, 7 bases at V and 2 bases at J, with 10 bases in the middle. The V gene's germline CDR1 is SGHRS and CDR2 YFSETQ. In nucleotides, the CDR3 is TGCGCCAGCCAAGGCCCAACCTACGAGCAGTACTTC. It is translated as CASQGPTYEQYF.

This clonotype appeared a few times. The V gene is TRBV13, the J gene TRBJ2-5; D may be TRBD1 (5 bases). The CDR3 totals 16 residues. Germline loops: CDR1 PRHDT, CDR2 FYEKMQ (reference sequence). Between the trimmed V and J ends, which lost 2 bases and 4 bases, there was a span of 17 bases. The CDR3 bases are TGTGCCAGCAGCTTATTATCCCAGGTGCAGGGAGAGACCCAGTACTTC. Translation gives CASSLLSQVQGETQYF.

The genes are TRBV6-5 and TRBJ2-5; D tentatively fits TRBD1 or TRBD2 (7 bases each). The V and J ends lost 2 bases and 11 bases respectively, with 15 bases between them. The CDR3 is made up of 13 amino acids. The germline CDR1 and CDR2 sequences are MNHEY and SVGAGI. This CDR3 reads CASSYDRAREQYF. The CDR3 nucleotides read TGTGCCAGCAGTTACGACAGGGCGCGGGAGCAGTACTTC.